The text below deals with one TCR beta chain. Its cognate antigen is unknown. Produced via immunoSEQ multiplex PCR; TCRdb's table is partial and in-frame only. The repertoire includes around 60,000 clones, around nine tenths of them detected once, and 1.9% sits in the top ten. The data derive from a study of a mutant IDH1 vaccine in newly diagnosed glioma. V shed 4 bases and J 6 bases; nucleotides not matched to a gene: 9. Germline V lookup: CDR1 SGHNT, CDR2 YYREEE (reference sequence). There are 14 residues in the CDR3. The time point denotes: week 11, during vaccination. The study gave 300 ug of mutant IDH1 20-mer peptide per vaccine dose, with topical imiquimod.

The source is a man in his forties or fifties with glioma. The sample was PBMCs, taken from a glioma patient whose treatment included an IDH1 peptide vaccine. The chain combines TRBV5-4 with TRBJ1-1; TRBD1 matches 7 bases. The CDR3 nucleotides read TGTGCCAGCAGCGGAAACCAGGGGGGCGCTGAAGCTTTCTTT. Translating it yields CASSGNQGGAEAFF.